This TCR beta chain was retrieved from a study of CD8+ T cells in alopecia areata. Regarding the study as a whole: Tofacitinib produced a significant decrease in scalp clonality and in expanded CD8+ clones among the top 100. Researchers say the link of baseline CD8+ expansion to response remains uncertain, with one nonresponder. Compared with mice, patients displayed less clear TCR sharing, possibly for HLA-related reasons. Normal-skin resident alphabeta T cells also appear among scalp sample sequences.

On this clone itself: Its antigen is not identified.

Following RNA extraction, reverse transcription yielded cDNA that acted as the sequencing template. Repertoires were generated with immunoSEQ multiplex PCR, while TCRdb's copy carries only in-frame clones and drops some. This sample has about 120,000 clones, with around 54% found just once. Documented treatment: oral pan-JAK inhibitor, 5-10 mg twice daily. The sample was CD4+ T cells sorted from blood, taken at week 24, from a patient treated with tofacitinib. This TCR came from a human donor with alopecia areata.

The CDR3 DNA reads TGCAGCGTGGGACAGTTCTATGGCTACACCTTC. Protein product: CSVGQFYGYTF. The chain recombines TRBV29-1 with TRBJ1-2, with 7 bases that match TRBD1. The V gene end was trimmed by 6 bases and the J gene end by 4 bases; junction bases not matched to a gene: 2. Germline values: CDR1 SQVTM, CDR2 ANQGSEA. This CDR3 has 11 amino acids.